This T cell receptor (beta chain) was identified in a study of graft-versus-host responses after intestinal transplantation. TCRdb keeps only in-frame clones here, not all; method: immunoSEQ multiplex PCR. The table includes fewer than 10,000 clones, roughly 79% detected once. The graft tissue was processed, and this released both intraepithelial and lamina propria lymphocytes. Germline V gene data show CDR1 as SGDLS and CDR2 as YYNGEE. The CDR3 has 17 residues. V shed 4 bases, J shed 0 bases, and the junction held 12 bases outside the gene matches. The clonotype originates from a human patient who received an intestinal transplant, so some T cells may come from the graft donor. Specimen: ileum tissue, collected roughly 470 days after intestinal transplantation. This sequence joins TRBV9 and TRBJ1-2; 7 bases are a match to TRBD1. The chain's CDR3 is CASSIGTVTSANYGYTF. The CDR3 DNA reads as TGTGCCAGCAGCATCGGGACAGTTACTTCAGCTAACTATGGCTACACCTTC.